This passage covers 19 T cell receptor beta chains from one sample sequenced in a study of CD8 T cells in ankylosing spondylitis (TCRdb year 2017). The paper's findings and limits, for the study overall: Blood from ankylosing spondylitis patients appeared to be characterized by a TCR beta motif composed of 7 to 9 highly homologous amino acid variants.

Their antigen targets remain unknown. Library preparation used 5' RACE. The reads were generated on an Illumina HiSeq 2500. TCRdb handled the public reads itself, with Q25 trimming in fastp and clone calling in MiXCR, and kept productive beta chains. Rows with a matching CDR3 protein are joined into one entry that keeps the most common DNA and genes. Within this sample are more than 400,000 distinct CDR3 sequences, with about 5.2% of them counted one time only. Roughly 3.2% of the sample comes from the top ten. The sequenced sample was blood, either unsorted or a sorted T cell fraction (not recorded which). The source of these receptors is a male donor with ankylosing spondylitis.

This clonotype was recorded a few times. The V gene is TRBV20-1, the J gene TRBJ2-1; 12 nucleotides match TRBD2. This CDR3 has 15 residues. Losses at the gene ends were 5 bases for V and 6 bases for J; bases not matched to a gene: 8. In germline, CDR1 is DFQATT, CDR2 SNEGSKA (reference sequence). The CDR3 DNA sequence: TGCAGTGCTTCTCGGACTAGCGGGATTGGCAATGAGCAGTTCTTC. Encoded protein: CSASRTSGIGNEQFF.

The rearrangement links TRBV28 to TRBJ2-2; weak D call: TRBD2 (6 bases). The CDR3 spans 16 residues. V lost 5 bases, J lost 6 bases, and 19 bases lay in between. From germline, CDR1 is MDHEN and CDR2 SYDVKM. CDR3 bases: TGTGCCAGCAGTCCCCAATCCCGGGGGAGCTCCGGGGAGCTGTTTTTT. Encoded protein: CASSPQSRGSSGELFF.

This clonotype was detected many times. The genes are TRBV7-2 and TRBJ2-3; 8 bases are a match to TRBD1. Germline V gene data show CDR1 as SGHTA and CDR2 as FQGNSA. The CDR3 is 15 residues long. V trimming: 4 bases; J trimming: 6 bases; junction bases outside the gene matches: 9. CDR3: CASSWDGTGGDTQYF. CDR3 nucleotides: TGTGCCAGCAGCTGGGATGGGACAGGAGGGGATACGCAGTATTTT. The full variable domain, in which reference TRBV7-2 and TRBJ2-3 provide the parts outside the CDR3, is GAGVSQSPSNKVTEKGKDVELRCDPISGHTALYWYRQSLGQGLEFLIYFQGNSAPDKSGLPSDRFSAERTGGSVSTLTIQRTQQEDSAVYLCASSWDGTGGDTQYFGPGTRLTVL.

This clonotype has a count of ten or more. This chain joins TRBV6-2 or TRBV6-3 and TRBJ2-1, with 7 positions matching TRBD2. The germline CDR1 and CDR2 sequences are MNHEY and SVGEGT. CDR3 length equals 16 residues. Trimming cost V 5 bases and J 5 bases; bases outside gene matches: 12. The CDR3 loop is CASSRPRGVQDNEQFF. CDR3 sequence (DNA): TGTGCCAGCAGTCGCCCCCGGGGGGTACAGGACAATGAGCAGTTCTTC.

This clonotype was seen ten or more times. V usage is TRBV5-1 and J usage is TRBJ2-1; TRBD2 aligns across 11 bases. After removal of 4 bases from V and 6 bases from J, the junction contained 15 bases not matched to a gene. This CDR3 spans 18 amino acids. From germline, CDR1 is SGHRS and CDR2 YFSETQ. The CDR3, as DNA: TGCGCCAGCAGCGCGCTACCTGGGACTAGCGGAGGGGTCAATGAGCAGTTCTTC. This codes for CASSALPGTSGGVNEQFF.

The rearrangement uses TRBV5-5 and TRBJ1-2; D unclear. V was pared by 4 bases and J by 4 bases, with 14 bases between. The germline CDR1 and CDR2 sequences are SGHKS and YYEKEE (reference sequence). The CDR3 extends over 14 amino acids. The CDR3 coding sequence is TGTGCCAGCAGCCTGTACGGAGGGCGCTATGGCTACACCTTC. Amino acids: CASSLYGGRYGYTF.

This clonotype showed up many times. This sequence joins TRBV5-5 and TRBJ2-1, with a possible D match to TRBD2 (6 bases). Germline lookup yields CDR1 SGHKS and CDR2 YYEKEE (reference sequence). Trimming left V 6 bases short and J 4 bases short, with 17 bases between. The CDR3 runs to 15 residues. DNA for the CDR3: TGTGCCAGCACCAAGGTTCCGGGGGATTACAATGAGCAGTTCTTC. Translating gives CASTKVPGDYNEQFF.

This clonotype was picked up many times. The J gene is TRBJ1-1, the V gene TRBV28; 8 bases agree with TRBD1. The CDR3 is 17 amino acids. V shed 4 bases, J shed 3 bases, and the junction held 13 bases outside the gene matches. Looked up from germline, CDR1 is MDHEN and CDR2 is SYDVKM. The CDR3 region is CASSSLATGDLDTEAFF. The CDR3 coding sequence is TGTGCCAGCAGTTCCCTCGCGACAGGGGACTTGGACACTGAAGCTTTCTTT. The variable domain in full, with the rest retrieved from reference TRBV28 and TRBJ1-1, is DVKVTQSSRYLVKRTGEKVFLECVQDMDHENMFWYRQDPGLGLRLIYFSYDVKMKEKGDIPEGYSVSREKKERFSLILESASTNQTSMYLCASSSLATGDLDTEAFFGQGTRLTVV.

This clonotype was detected only a few times. The chain carries TRBV11-3 and TRBJ2-1; the match to TRBD2 covers 10 bases. CDR1 and CDR2 from the germline V gene are SGHNT and YENEEA. After removal of 2 bases from V and 5 bases from J, the junction contained 3 bases not matched to a gene. The length of the CDR3 is 15 residues. The CDR3 nucleotides read TGTGCCAGCAGCTTAAGGAGCGGGAGGGACAATGAGCAGTTCTTC. Translating it yields CASSLRSGRDNEQFF. Filled out from reference TRBV11-3 and TRBJ2-1, the complete variable domain reads EAGVVQSPRYKIIEKKQPVAFWCNPISGHNTLYWYLQNLGQGPELLIRYENEEAVDDSQLPKDRFSAERLKGVDSTLKIQPAELGDSAVYLCASSLRSGRDNEQFFGPGTRLTVL.

The gene calls are TRBV6-2 or TRBV6-3 and TRBJ2-1, with 7 bases matching TRBD1. This CDR3 comprises 14 residues. CDR1 MNHEY and CDR2 SVGEGT come from the germline V gene. The V gene end was trimmed by 3 bases and the J gene end by 6 bases; junction bases not matched to a gene: 5. CDR3 coding DNA: TGTGCCAGCAGTTATATAGGGGGCCGCAATGAGCAGTTCTTC. Amino acid sequence: CASSYIGGRNEQFF.

The table lists this clonotype with many counts. The J gene is TRBJ1-5, the V gene TRBV27, with 7 bases aligning to TRBD1. The CDR3 sequence is 17 residues long. V lost 8 bases to trimming and J lost 3 bases; unmatched junction nucleotides: 16. Germline lookup yields CDR1 MNHEY and CDR2 SMNVEV (reference sequence). The CDR3 nucleotides read TGTGCCAGCTCTCCCACCCGAGGGGGCCTATTCAATCAGCCCCAGCATTTT. Its protein is CASSPTRGGLFNQPQHF.

A remark on this clonotype: A clone one base away is much larger, so this may be a read error. The V and J genes are TRBV7-2 and TRBJ2-3; 8 nucleotides agree with TRBD2. V lost 6 bases, J lost 4 bases, and 6 bases stayed unmatched. The CDR3 loop spans 14 amino acids. CDR1 SGHTA and CDR2 FQGNSA come from the germline V gene. CDR3 sequence (DNA): TGTGCCAGCAGACGGACTAGCTCGGCAGATACGCAGTATTTT. Translated, it gives CASRRTSSADTQYF. Together with reference TRBV7-2 and TRBJ2-3, the CDR3 gives the full variable domain: GAGVSQSPSNKVTEKGKDVELRCDPISGHTALYWYRQSLGQGLEFLIYFQGNSAPDKSGLPSDRFSAERTGGSVSTLTIQRTQQEDSAVYLCASRRTSSADTQYFGPGTRLTVL.

This clonotype has at least ten counts. The chain employs TRBV7-9 and TRBJ2-1, with D perhaps assigned TRBD1 or TRBD2 (5 bases each). The ends were cut back, 2 bases at V and 6 bases at J, with 11 bases in the middle. The CDR3 is 14 residues long. CDR1 is SEHNR and CDR2 is FQNEAQ in the germline V gene (reference sequence). CDR3 bases: TGTGCCAGCAGCTTATGGGACGGTGGCAATGAGCAGTTCTTC. It yields the protein CASSLWDGGNEQFF.

This clonotype was detected ten times or more. J is TRBJ1-1 and V is TRBV29-1; possibly TRBD1 for D (5 bases). The CDR3 spans 15 residues. Trimming removed 3 bases at V and 2 bases at J, with 16 bases between. Germline CDR1 is SQVTM and CDR2 is ANQGSEA. The CDR3, as DNA: TGCAGCGTTGATGAGGCGGGGACGCTTAACACTGAAGCTTTCTTT. Its protein product is CSVDEAGTLNTEAFF.

This clonotype was recorded many times. The V and J genes are TRBV5-1 and TRBJ1-1; tentatively, D is TRBD1 (5 bases). The germline V gene has CDR1 SGHRS and CDR2 YFSETQ. Trimming left V 6 bases short and J 1 base short, with 13 bases between. This CDR3 has 14 residues. In nucleotides, the CDR3 is TGCGCCAGCAACCGGGGGGAGACGAACACTGAAGCTTTCTTT. Translated, it gives CASNRGETNTEAFF.

The table lists this clonotype with many counts. The chain links TRBV4-2 to TRBJ1-6; unclear D gene. V lost 0 bases and J lost 9, with 0 bases in between. Germline-derived CDR1 and CDR2 are LGHNA and YNFKEQ. CDR3 size: 11 residues. CDR3 residues: CASSQDSPLHF. For the CDR3, the DNA is TGTGCCAGCAGCCAAGATTCACCCCTCCACTTT.

This clonotype was observed many times. This chain uses TRBV7-2 with TRBJ1-3, with D hard to call. The V gene lost 3 bases and the J gene lost 1 base, with 7 bases spanning the gap. The germline CDR1 and CDR2 sequences are SGHTA and FQGNSA. This CDR3 has 14 residues. The DNA of the CDR3 is TGTGCCAGCAGCTTCGGATTTTCTGGAAACACCATATATTTT. Translation gives CASSFGFSGNTIYF.

This clonotype was observed at least ten times. The V gene is TRBV20-1, the J gene TRBJ2-3; 10 bases are shared with TRBD2. V lost 4 bases and J lost 1; bases outside the gene matches: 2. The CDR3 loop spans 14 amino acids. Per the germline V gene, CDR1 is DFQATT and CDR2 is SNEGSKA (reference sequence). In DNA, the CDR3 is TGCAGTGCTATACTAGCGGGACGCACAGATACGCAGTATTTT. It specifies CSAILAGRTDTQYF.

This clonotype was seen ten or more times. The V and J genes are TRBV4-2 and TRBJ2-1; D not resolved. Germline-derived CDR1 and CDR2 are LGHNA and YNFKEQ. This CDR3 contains 14 residues. V was clipped by 0 bases and J by 9 bases, with 12 bases between them. The CDR3 DNA reads as TGTGCCAGCAGCCAAGAAGCCGAAGGGTCTGAGCAGTTCTTC. It yields the protein CASSQEAEGSEQFF.